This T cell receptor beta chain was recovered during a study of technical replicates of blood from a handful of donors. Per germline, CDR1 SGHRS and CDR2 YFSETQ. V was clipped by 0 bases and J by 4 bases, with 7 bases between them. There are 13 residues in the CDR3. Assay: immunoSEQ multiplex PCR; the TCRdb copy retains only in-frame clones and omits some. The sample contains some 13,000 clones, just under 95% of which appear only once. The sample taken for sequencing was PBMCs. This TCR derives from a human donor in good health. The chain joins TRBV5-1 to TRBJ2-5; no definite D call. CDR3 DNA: TGCGCCAGCAGCTTGGGGCTCAGAGAGACCCAGTACTTC. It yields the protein CASSLGLRETQYF.